The T cell receptor beta chain under discussion was sequenced for a study of T cell responses to AZD1222 COVID-19 vaccine. In the study overall: Whether given at about 4 or about 12 weeks, second doses were pooled.

Produced via immunoSEQ multiplex PCR; TCRdb's table is partial and in-frame only. The sample carries 90,000 to 150,000 clones, roughly 88% recorded once. Regarding this clone: Its antigen is unidentified.

Study-wide results and limits: Females made up more of the donors, who were largely white British, and clonal diversity may have come out too low. At study baseline, merely six AZD1222 recipients were seropositive. Nearly half of spike-specific TCRs reportedly target unmutated variant regions.

Losses at the gene ends were 4 bases for V and 4 bases for J; bases not matched to a gene: 4. Looked up from germline, CDR1 is MNHEY and CDR2 is SVGEGT. This CDR3 comprises 14 residues. This clonotype was obtained from an adult in good health. The rearrangement links TRBV6-2 or TRBV6-3 to TRBJ2-7; TRBD2 matches at 10 bases. The starting material was peripheral blood, obtained on day 0 of AZD1222 vaccination. CDR3 in DNA: TGTGCCAGCAGTTGGAGCGGGGGGGCTTACGAGCAGTACTTC. It encodes CASSWSGGAYEQYF.